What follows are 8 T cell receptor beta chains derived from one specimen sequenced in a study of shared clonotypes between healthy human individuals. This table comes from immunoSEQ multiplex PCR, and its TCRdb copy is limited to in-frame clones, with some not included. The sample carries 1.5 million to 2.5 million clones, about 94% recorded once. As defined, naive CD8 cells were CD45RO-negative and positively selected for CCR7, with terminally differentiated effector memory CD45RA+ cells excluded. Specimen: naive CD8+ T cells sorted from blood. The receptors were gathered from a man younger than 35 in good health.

CDR3 sequence (DNA): TGTGCCATCAGCCCCTTGGGGGACCAAGAGACCCAGTACTTC. Protein sequence: CAISPLGDQETQYF. This chain connects TRBV10-3 to TRBJ2-5; D possibly matches TRBD1 or TRBD2 (5 bases each). Trimming left V 6 bases short and J 0 bases short, with 11 bases between. This CDR3 has 14 residues. The germline gives CDR1 ENHRY, CDR2 SYGVKD.

The CDR3: CASSDSGLAGGGAYEQYF. CDR3 DNA: TGTGCCAGCAGTGACTCGGGACTAGCGGGAGGGGGTGCCTACGAGCAGTACTTC. The chain has TRBV2 and TRBJ2-7, with TRBD2 matching 16 bases. Looked up from germline, CDR1 is SNHLY and CDR2 is FYNNEI. The CDR3 is 18 amino acids. The J segment lost 2 bases and the V segment lost 3 bases, leaving 7 bases of the junction unmatched.

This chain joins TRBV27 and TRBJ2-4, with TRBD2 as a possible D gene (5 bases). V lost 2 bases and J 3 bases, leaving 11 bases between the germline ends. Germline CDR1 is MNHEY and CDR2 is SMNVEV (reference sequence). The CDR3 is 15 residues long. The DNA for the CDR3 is TGTGCCAGCAGTTTAGGCTCAGGAGGCAAAAACATTCAGTACTTC. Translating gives CASSLGSGGKNIQYF.

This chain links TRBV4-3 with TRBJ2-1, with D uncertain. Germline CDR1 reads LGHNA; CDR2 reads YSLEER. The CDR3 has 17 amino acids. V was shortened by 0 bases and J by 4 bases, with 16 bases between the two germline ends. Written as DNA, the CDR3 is TGCGCCAGCAGCCAAGAGGTTCTGCCTGGGGTTTACAATGAGCAGTTCTTC. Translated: CASSQEVLPGVYNEQFF.

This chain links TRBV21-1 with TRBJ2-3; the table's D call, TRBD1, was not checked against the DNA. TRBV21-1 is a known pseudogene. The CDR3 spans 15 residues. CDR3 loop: CASSKEASAGNTQYF. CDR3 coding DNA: TGTGCCAGCAGCAAAGAGGCGTCCGCAGGAAATACGCAGTATTTT.

The CDR3 spells CASSLLPVGLAGQRWNGELFF. CDR3 DNA: TGTGCCAGCAGCTTGCTCCCCGTGGGGCTAGCGGGGCAAAGGTGGAACGGGGAGCTGTTTTTT. This chain joins TRBV7-6 and TRBJ2-2; TRBD2 matches at 9 bases. The germline V gene encodes CDR1 SGHVS and CDR2 FNYEAQ. CDR3 length equals 21 residues. The ends lost 3 bases at V and 7 bases at J; junction bases unmatched: 24.

DNA of the CDR3: TGCGCCAGCAGGCACCCTAGCGGAATCTACAATGAGCAGTTCTTC. Protein product: CASRHPSGIYNEQFF. J is TRBJ2-1 and V is TRBV5-1; 7 bases fit TRBD2. CDR3 length equals 15 residues. V lost 5 bases to trimming and J lost 3 bases; unmatched junction nucleotides: 8. CDR1 is SGHRS, CDR2 YFSETQ, per germline.

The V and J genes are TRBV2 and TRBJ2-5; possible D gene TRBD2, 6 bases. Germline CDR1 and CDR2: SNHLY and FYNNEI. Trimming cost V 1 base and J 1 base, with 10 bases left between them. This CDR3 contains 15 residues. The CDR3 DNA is TGTGCCAGCAGTGAAGGGGCGACTAGCCAAGAGACCCAGTACTTC. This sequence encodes CASSEGATSQETQYF.